The clone carrying this TCR beta chain was recorded once. This record belongs to a study of blood T cell repertoires in COVID-19. Whole-study context: Researchers got acute and convalescent COVID-19 samples from the United States, Italy and Spain. The analysed material was cDNA or gDNA that came from T cells, B-cell-depleted T cells, or PBMCs.

V was pared by 1 base and J by 5 bases, with 10 bases of the junction left unmatched. Looked up from germline, CDR1 is SGHTS and CDR2 is YDEGEE. CDR3 length: 16 residues. Original data processing: Researchers report that nucleated cell counts were estimated from reference gene primer amplification. Libraries were prepared by immunoSEQ multiplex PCR; TCRdb keeps only in-frame clonotypes and omits some of them. V and J calls and clone size are given by that table; D and trimming were obtained from the DNA. The table shows over 100,000 clones, with about 78% occurring only once. The sequence was collected from a man in his 60s with active or convalescent COVID-19. The gene calls are TRBV5-8 and TRBJ1-1; 8 bases are shared with TRBD1. Sequences were obtained from peripheral blood. The CDR3 nucleotides are TGTGCCAGCAGCTTGTCCATTGGACAGGGAAAGACTGAAGCTTTCTTT. Translation gives CASSLSIGQGKTEAFF.